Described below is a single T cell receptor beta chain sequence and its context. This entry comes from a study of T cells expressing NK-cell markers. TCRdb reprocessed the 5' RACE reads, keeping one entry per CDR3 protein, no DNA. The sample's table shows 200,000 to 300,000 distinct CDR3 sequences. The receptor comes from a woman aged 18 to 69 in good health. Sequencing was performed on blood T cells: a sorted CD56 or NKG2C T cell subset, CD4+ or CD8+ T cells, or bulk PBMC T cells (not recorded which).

The chain's CDR3 is CASSGGGGSSYNSPLHF. J is TRBJ1-6 and V is TRBV9. The CDR3 sequence is 17 residues long. Germline assignment: CDR1 SGDLS and CDR2 YYNGEE.